Below are 29 T cell receptor beta chains sequenced from a single sample in a study of blood T cells in healthy people across ages. A second roughly 7 to 12 cycle PCR used barcoded and J-beta primers. MiXCR was run by TCRdb on the 5' RACE reads, yielding one entry per CDR3 protein. The sample carries approximately 730,000 distinct CDR3 sequences, about 55% recorded once. The sequenced sample consisted of blood. These receptors were collected from a man of 80 years or more in good health.

The rearrangement joins TRBV14 to TRBJ2-1; no clear D gene. The CDR3 is made up of 15 amino acids. CDR1 is SGHDN and CDR2 is FVKESK in the germline V gene. The germline V and J ends were trimmed by 1 base and 3 bases, with 10 bases remaining between them. DNA of the CDR3: TGTGCCAGCAGCCAAGGCACCCCTCTCTACAATGAGCAGTTCTTC. Translating it yields CASSQGTPLYNEQFF.

This clonotype was observed a single time. An end of the junction differs from the germline gene, which may be a read error. The chain links TRBV5-1 to TRBJ2-1; 12 positions match TRBD1. The CDR3 loop spans 16 amino acids. Germline CDR1 and CDR2: SGHRS and YFSETQ. CDR3 in DNA: TGTGCCAGCGGTCCGGGACAGGGGGCGGGTGTCGATGAGCAGTTCTTC. Protein: CASGPGQGAGVDEQFF.

V is TRBV9 and J is TRBJ1-2, with D unclear. The germline gives CDR1 SGDLS, CDR2 YYNGEE. Deletions cut 3 bases from V and 2 bases from J, with 11 bases between. CDR3 length: 14 amino acids. The CDR3 region has the DNA TGTGCCAGCAGCGCGGGCATCGGAAACTATGGCTACACCTTC. Translated, it gives CASSAGIGNYGYTF.

The chain uses TRBV2 and TRBJ2-7; D is perhaps TRBD2 (5 bases). The CDR3 has 14 amino acids. CDR1 and CDR2 from the germline V gene are SNHLY and FYNNEI. V lost 6 bases and J 0 bases, leaving 12 bases between the germline ends. This CDR3 reads CASRKAASSYEQYF. Written as DNA, the CDR3 is TGTGCCAGCAGGAAAGCGGCAAGCTCCTACGAGCAGTACTTC.

The V call is TRBV20-1, the J call TRBJ2-1; D uncertain. The CDR3 spans 16 residues. Deletions cut 4 bases from V and 4 bases from J, with 20 bases between. From germline, CDR1 is DFQATT and CDR2 SNEGSKA (reference sequence). The CDR3 DNA reads as TGCAGTGCTATTTACTCCAGTAGAGGTGGATACAATGAGCAGTTCTTC. It translates to CSAIYSSRGGYNEQFF.

Details on this clonotype: A read error may be the cause here, since a much bigger clone is one base away. The rearrangement links TRBV7-2 to TRBJ1-2; D uncertain. Trimming took off 1 base at V and 4 bases at J, with 13 bases between the two ends. CDR1 SGHTA and CDR2 FQGNSA come from the germline V gene. This CDR3 is built from 15 residues. CDR3 sequence reads: CASSLVRGMLYGYTF. CDR3 DNA: TGTGCCAGCAGCTTAGTACGGGGAATGCTCTATGGCTACACCTTC.

This clonotype was observed once. This chain links TRBV5-1 with TRBJ2-3, with TRBD2 matching over 8 bases. The germline V gene has CDR1 SGHRS and CDR2 YFSETQ. V was clipped by 2 bases and J by 0 bases; unmatched bases: 5. This CDR3 contains 16 residues. The CDR3 bases are TGCGCCAGCAGCTTTGGACTAGCCTACAGCACAGATACGCAGTATTTT. It encodes CASSFGLAYSTDTQYF.

The chain joins TRBV20-1 to TRBJ2-1; the D is unclear. This CDR3 contains 15 residues. V lost 6 bases and J 6 bases, leaving 21 bases between the germline ends. The germline V gene has CDR1 DFQATT and CDR2 SNEGSKA (reference sequence). In DNA, the CDR3 is TGCAGTGCCCCCCTTCTTCAGCGACCCCCCAATGAGCAGTTCTTC. This gives the protein CSAPLLQRPPNEQFF.

The genes are TRBV28 and TRBJ2-5, with D possibly matching TRBD2 (5 bases). The CDR3 covers 16 residues. Looked up from germline, CDR1 is MDHEN and CDR2 is SYDVKM. The germline V and J ends were trimmed by 3 bases and 1 base, with 15 bases remaining between them. DNA of the CDR3: TGTGCCAGCAGTTTCATGGAATCGGGAAGCCAAGAGACCCAGTACTTC. Translating it yields CASSFMESGSQETQYF.

In this sample, this clonotype turned up many times. The V call is TRBV29-1, the J call TRBJ2-3; no clear D. The CDR3 runs to 14 residues. V was pared by 6 bases and J by 2 bases, with 15 bases between. Germline V lookup: CDR1 SQVTM, CDR2 ANQGSEA. CDR3 in DNA: TGCAGCGTCCCCATCTCGGGCACCACAGATACGCAGTATTTT. Its translation: CSVPISGTTDTQYF.

This clonotype was seen once. This chain uses TRBV20-1 with TRBJ2-7, with TRBD2 identical over 9 bases. V was clipped by 4 bases and J by 3 bases; unmatched bases: 7. Germline V gene data show CDR1 as DFQATT and CDR2 as SNEGSKA (reference sequence). The CDR3 extends over 14 amino acids. The CDR3 DNA follows: TGCAGTGCTAAGAGCCGAGCGGGAGGCTACGAGCAGTACTTC. It is translated as CSAKSRAGGYEQYF.

This clonotype was seen just once. This sequence joins TRBV25-1 and TRBJ1-6, with D possibly TRBD1 on 5 matching bases. The V and J ends lost 7 bases and 4 bases respectively, with 8 bases between them. The germline gives CDR1 MGHDK, CDR2 SYGVNS. CDR3 length: 13 residues. CDR3 residues: CASKGQYNSPLHF. Here the CDR3 DNA reads TGTGCCAGCAAGGGGCAGTATAATTCACCCCTCCACTTT.

This clonotype appeared a few times. The chain uses TRBV10-1 and TRBJ2-7; D not resolved. This CDR3 is 12 amino acids long. Per germline, CDR1 WNHNN and CDR2 SYGVQD (reference sequence). Trimming shortened V by 6 bases and J by 2 bases, and 8 bases separated the two germline ends. CDR3 nucleotide sequence: TGCGCCAGCAGCGGCCCAACCTACGAGCAGTACTTC. Translation: CASSGPTYEQYF.

In regard to this clonotype: A junction boundary mismatches the germline segment, possibly from a read error. The gene calls are TRBV7-9 and TRBJ2-1; 10 bases agree with TRBD2. This CDR3 has 14 amino acids. Germline CDR1 and CDR2: SEHNR and FQNEAQ (reference sequence). The chain's CDR3 is CAGSLAGVYNEQFF. The CDR3 DNA reads as TGTGCCGGCAGCCTAGCGGGAGTCTACAATGAGCAGTTCTTC.

The V gene is TRBV20-1, the J gene TRBJ2-5, with D possibly matching TRBD1 (8 bases). Trimming removed 5 bases at V and 3 bases at J, with 19 bases between. This CDR3 has 15 residues. Germline assignment: CDR1 DFQATT and CDR2 SNEGSKA (reference sequence). The CDR3 DNA sequence: TGCAGTGCTGGGGGGGCCGGGACAGGAAAAGAGACCCAGTACTTC. It translates to CSAGGAGTGKETQYF.

This clonotype was counted a single time. This sequence joins TRBV4-1 and TRBJ1-2; no firm D call. Germline V gene lookup returns CDR1 MGHRA and CDR2 YSYEKL. The CDR3 contains 14 residues. Trimming stripped 3 bases from V and 3 bases from J, with 11 bases between. CDR3 protein: CASSHPAGDYGYTF. CDR3 in DNA: TGCGCCAGCAGCCACCCGGCAGGCGACTATGGCTACACCTTC.

The rearrangement joins TRBV12-3 or TRBV12-4 to TRBJ2-5; D is perhaps TRBD1 (6 bases). TRBJ2-7 explains the end of the DNA better; the J call may be wrong. The CDR3 extends over 13 amino acids. The chain's CDR3 is CASSKTGLIEQYF. The CDR3 nucleotides read TGTGCCAGCAGCAAGACAGGACTCATCGAGCAGTACTTC.

This rearrangement joins TRBV12-3 or TRBV12-4 to TRBJ2-1; D may be TRBD2 (5 bases). The CDR3 covers 15 residues. V lost 3 bases and J lost 2, with 11 bases in between. CDR3 loop: CASSFEGFTYNEQFF. The CDR3 nucleotides read TGTGCCAGCAGTTTCGAGGGATTTACCTACAATGAGCAGTTCTTC.

There are a few counts of this clonotype. The J gene is TRBJ2-1, the V gene TRBV10-3; D possibly corresponds to TRBD2 (6 bases). V lost 3 bases and J lost 2, with 20 bases in between. The CDR3 length is 18 residues. Germline CDR1 is ENHRY and CDR2 is SYGVKD. The CDR3 DNA is TGTGCCATCAGTGAAGATCTCGGGAGCGGGCCTCCCTACAATGAGCAGTTCTTC. It is translated as CAISEDLGSGPPYNEQFF.

The CDR3 DNA reads as TGTGCCAGCCACTTAAGTACCGGGACAGGGGGAGCCGGAGCTTTCTTT. Translating it yields CASHLSTGTGGAGAFF. V usage is TRBV2 and J usage is TRBJ1-1, with TRBD1 matching 11 bases. Germline CDR1 reads SNHLY; CDR2 reads FYNNEI. CDR3 length equals 16 residues. V was pared by 8 bases and J by 10 bases, with 18 bases of the junction left unmatched.

This clonotype has just a few counts. The CDR3 reads CATSEPGEGGDTQYF. Here the CDR3 DNA reads TGTGCCACCAGTGAGCCAGGGGAAGGAGGAGATACGCAGTATTTT. The chain combines TRBV24-1 with TRBJ2-3; TRBD1 might be the D (6 bases). CDR1 and CDR2 (germline): KGHDR, SFDVKD. The CDR3 covers 15 residues. Deletions cut 4 bases from V and 5 bases from J, with 15 bases between.

V usage is TRBV6-5 and J usage is TRBJ2-1; 8 bases are a match to TRBD1. Germline CDR1 MNHEY, CDR2 SVGAGI. The CDR3 contains 17 residues. J was trimmed by 0 bases and V by 2 bases; bases with no gene match: 6. As DNA, the CDR3 is TGTGCCAGCAGTTACACCAGGACAGGGCCCTCCTACAATGAGCAGTTCTTC. This encodes CASSYTRTGPSYNEQFF.

The chain uses TRBV28 and TRBJ2-5; 8 bases agree with TRBD1. Matching the DNA end better, TRBJ2-7 makes the J call doubtful. Germline V gene sequence: CDR1 MDHEN, CDR2 SYDVKM. The CDR3 runs 15 residues. CDR3 loop: CASSVDRARIYEQYF. In DNA, the CDR3 is TGTGCCAGCAGTGTGGACAGGGCAAGAATCTACGAGCAGTACTTC.

There are a few counts of this clonotype. V usage is TRBV27 and J usage is TRBJ1-1; tentatively, D is TRBD1 (6 bases). The V gene's germline CDR1 is MNHEY and CDR2 SMNVEV (reference sequence). Trimming pared 6 bases from V and 5 bases from J, leaving 19 bases between. The CDR3 has 15 residues. The CDR3 sequence: CASSYTWGARTEAFF. CDR3 DNA sequence: TGTGCCAGCAGCTACACTTGGGGGGCGAGGACTGAAGCTTTCTTT.

The chain combines TRBV27 with TRBJ1-2, with a tentative D call TRBD1 (6 bases). With 4 bases removed from V and 2 bases from J, the gap between germline ends came to 17 bases. This CDR3 contains 16 residues. Germline V gene sequence: CDR1 MNHEY, CDR2 SMNVEV (reference sequence). CDR3 in DNA: TGTGCCAGCAGTTCCTCGCCCAGGGGCAAGAACTATGGCTACACCTTC. Its protein product is CASSSSPRGKNYGYTF.

This chain connects TRBV7-9 to TRBJ2-5, with a tentative D call TRBD2 (6 bases). The CDR3 spans 13 residues. Trimming took 4 bases from V and 4 from J, leaving 10 bases between them. The V gene's germline CDR1 is SEHNR and CDR2 FQNEAQ (reference sequence). The CDR3 spells CASSSTRSETQYF. The CDR3 coding sequence is TGTGCCAGCAGCTCGACTAGATCAGAGACCCAGTACTTC.

This chain links TRBV7-6 with TRBJ2-7; D possibly corresponds to TRBD2 (6 bases). V gave up 6 bases and J gave up 3 bases, with 18 bases separating them. CDR3 length: 15 residues. The germline V gene has CDR1 SGHVS and CDR2 FNYEAQ. This CDR3 is CASSRRDAGSYEQYF. CDR3 nucleotides: TGTGCCAGCAGTCGACGGGACGCGGGAAGCTACGAGCAGTACTTC.

The rearrangement joins TRBV6-5 to TRBJ1-1; 8 bases agree with TRBD1. This CDR3 spans 14 amino acids. The V segment lost 6 bases and the J segment 1 base; nucleotides outside the gene matches: 4. CDR1 is MNHEY, CDR2 SVGAGI, per germline. CDR3 sequence: CASSKQGGNTEAFF. The CDR3 DNA is TGTGCCAGCAGCAAACAGGGGGGGAACACTGAAGCTTTCTTT.

The CDR3 protein is CASTRTGVNQPQHF. CDR3 nucleotide sequence: TGTGCCAGCACACGGACGGGAGTAAATCAGCCCCAGCATTTT. The rearrangement links TRBV12-3 or TRBV12-4 to TRBJ1-5; D unclear. V gave up 7 bases and J gave up 4 bases, with 14 bases separating them. This CDR3 contains 14 residues.